The 27 T cell receptor beta chains presented below share a single source sample, sequenced in a study of blood T cells in healthy people across ages. It was with a sample-barcoded 5' primer and a J-beta primer mix that a second PCR of roughly 7 to 12 cycles was run. TCRdb independently ran MiXCR on the 5' RACE reads; one entry per CDR3 protein. This repertoire shows 780,000 or so distinct CDR3 sequences, more than 55% found once; its top ten account for roughly 25%. Material for sequencing was blood. Receptors originate from a man aged 40-49 years in good health.

This clonotype was counted between two and nine times. The rearrangement links TRBV28 to TRBJ2-1; TRBD2 agrees at 10 bases. V dropped 5 bases and J dropped 4; count of bases not matched to a gene: 5. Germline V gene data show CDR1 as MDHEN and CDR2 as SYDVKM. The CDR3 extends over 15 amino acids. In nucleotides, the CDR3 is TGTGCCAGCAGTAAGGGACTAGCGCTATACAATGAGCAGTTCTTC. It yields the protein CASSKGLALYNEQFF.

V and J are TRBV12-3 or TRBV12-4 and TRBJ1-2; the match to TRBD1 covers 8 bases. The CDR3 extends over 15 amino acids. V lost 5 bases to trimming and J lost 1 base; unmatched junction nucleotides: 6. The CDR3 reads CASSPRTGFNYGYTF. The CDR3 bases are TGTGCCAGCAGTCCACGGACAGGGTTTAACTATGGCTACACCTTC.

Regarding this clonotype: A junction end diverges from the germline sequence, so it may reflect a read error. The chain is built from TRBV29-1 and TRBJ2-4; D gene uncertain. The J call is uncertain, as TRBJ2-7 better fits the DNA end. This CDR3 spans 13 amino acids. Germline V CDR1 and CDR2: SQVTM, ANQGSEA. The DNA for the CDR3 is TGCAACGTTGGTCGGCAGTCCCTAGACGAGCAGTACTTC. Translating it yields CNVGRQSLDEQYF.

This clonotype was seen more than once but under ten times. The chain is built from TRBV2 and TRBJ2-5; no reliable D call. V shed 7 bases and J shed 6 bases, with 9 bases lying between them. The V gene's germline CDR1 is SNHLY and CDR2 FYNNEI. This CDR3 has 11 residues. CDR3 coding DNA: TGTGCCAGCACGGGTACGAAGACCCAGTACTTC. Its translation: CASTGTKTQYF. The variable domain in full, with the rest retrieved from reference TRBV2 and TRBJ2-5, is EPEVTQTPSHQVTQMGQEVILRCVPISNHLYFYWYRQILGQKVEFLVSFYNNEISEKSEIFDDQFSVERPDGSNFTLKIRSTKLEDSAMYFCASTGTKTQYFGPGTRLLVL.

The J gene is TRBJ2-4, the V gene TRBV27, with D unresolved. The DNA matches TRBJ2-7 better at its end, which makes the J call doubtful. Germline-derived CDR1 and CDR2 are MNHEY and SMNVEV (reference sequence). The CDR3 has 13 residues. CDR3 DNA sequence: TGTGCCAGCAGTCCCCCTTCAGCCTACGAGCAGTACTTC. Translating gives CASSPPSAYEQYF.

The chain carries TRBV11-2 and TRBJ2-1, with a weak D call TRBD2 (5 bases). The V end lost 1 base, the J end lost 13 bases, and 11 bases lay between the germline ends. The CDR3 runs 12 residues. CDR1 is SGHAT and CDR2 is FQNNGV in the germline V gene. This chain's CDR3 is CASSLGVTIQFF. The CDR3 DNA follows: TGTGCCAGCAGCTTAGGGGTGACTATTCAGTTCTTC.

The chain links TRBV12-3 or TRBV12-4 to TRBJ1-4, with a weak D call TRBD1 (6 bases). The V and J ends lost 5 bases and 0 bases respectively, with 13 bases between them. This CDR3 is 16 amino acids long. The CDR3 reads CASSPPDRATNEKLFF. CDR3 DNA: TGTGCCAGCAGTCCGCCGGACAGAGCAACTAATGAAAAACTGTTTTTT.

The chain recombines TRBV29-1 with TRBJ2-1; D remains unclear. The germline V gene has CDR1 SQVTM and CDR2 ANQGSEA. The length of the CDR3 is 14 residues. The V gene lost 4 bases and the J gene lost 7 bases, with 17 bases spanning the gap. The CDR3 protein is CSVVRTTGKNEQFF. As DNA, the CDR3 is TGCAGCGTTGTCAGAACAACCGGCAAAAATGAGCAGTTCTTC.

The J gene is TRBJ1-2, the V gene TRBV27; 8 bases line up with TRBD1. The CDR3 loop spans 15 amino acids. Germline CDR1 MNHEY, CDR2 SMNVEV (reference sequence). V was pared by 5 bases and J by 4 bases, with 9 bases of the junction left unmatched. In DNA, the CDR3 is TGTGCCAGCAGTGTGAGACAGGGGTATCCCTATGGCTACACCTTC. Its protein product is CASSVRQGYPYGYTF.

This chain joins TRBV6-2 or TRBV6-3 and TRBJ2-6, with TRBD1 matching over 7 bases. Germline loops: CDR1 MNHEY, CDR2 SVGEGT. The CDR3 spans 13 residues. After removal of 1 base from V and 14 bases from J, the junction contained 5 bases not matched to a gene. As DNA, the CDR3 is TGTGCCAGCAGTTACTTCACAGGGGCACTCCTGACTTTC. This gives the protein CASSYFTGALLTF.

V gene TRBV9 combines with J gene TRBJ2-6; 9 nucleotides line up with TRBD1. The ends lost 4 bases at V and 0 bases at J; junction bases unmatched: 11. This CDR3 region has 19 residues. Germline V lookup: CDR1 SGDLS, CDR2 YYNGEE. Written as DNA, the CDR3 is TGTGCCAGCAGCCCTACCACGGGACAGGGCCTCTCTGGGGCCAACGTCCTGACTTTC. It yields the protein CASSPTTGQGLSGANVLTF.

This chain joins TRBV20-1 and TRBJ2-2; D is perhaps TRBD1 (6 bases). Looked up from germline, CDR1 is DFQATT and CDR2 is SNEGSKA (reference sequence). The V gene lost 2 bases and the J gene lost 8 bases, with 12 bases spanning the gap. The CDR3 is made up of 13 amino acids. The chain's CDR3 is CSARQGFVGELFF. The CDR3 bases are TGCAGTGCTAGACAGGGGTTTGTTGGGGAGCTGTTTTTT.

The J gene is TRBJ2-5, the V gene TRBV9, with a tentative D call TRBD1 (6 bases). V was cut by 3 bases and J by 5 bases, with 17 bases left in between. CDR1 is SGDLS, CDR2 YYNGEE, per germline. The CDR3 consists of 15 residues. In DNA, the CDR3 is TGTGCCAGCAGCGCAGGGGTGGAACATAGGGAGACCCAGTACTTC. It yields the protein CASSAGVEHRETQYF.

This clonotype was picked up one time. The chain links TRBV7-6 to TRBJ1-3, with D unclear. Trimming took off 5 bases at V and 5 bases at J, with 13 bases between the two ends. Germline-derived CDR1 and CDR2 are SGHVS and FNYEAQ. The CDR3 contains 14 residues. Here the CDR3 DNA reads TGTGCCAGCAGCGAGGACCGCCTCAGAAACACCATATATTTT. Amino acids: CASSEDRLRNTIYF.

The chain carries TRBV28 and TRBJ2-7; 7 bases line up with TRBD1. J was trimmed by 1 base and V by 2 bases; bases with no gene match: 5. The CDR3 spans 15 residues. The V gene's germline CDR1 is MDHEN and CDR2 SYDVKM. This chain's CDR3 is CASSLPSGQSYEQYF. CDR3 nucleotide sequence: TGTGCCAGCAGTTTACCCTCGGGACAGTCCTACGAGCAGTACTTC.

The chain carries TRBV14 and TRBJ2-7, with 8 bases matching TRBD2. V gave up 4 bases and J gave up 0 bases; unmatched junction bases: 11. The CDR3 has 17 residues. The germline gives CDR1 SGHDN, CDR2 FVKESK. CDR3 sequence: CASSRNAGGPHSYEQYF. The CDR3 DNA reads TGTGCCAGCAGCCGGAACGCGGGGGGACCTCACTCCTACGAGCAGTACTTC.

This clonotype was recorded a few times. The chain couples TRBV7-2 to TRBJ2-7; a weak D match, TRBD2 (6 bases). The CDR3 is 17 amino acids. Germline CDR1 SGHTA, CDR2 FQGNSA. V was trimmed by 5 bases and J by 2 bases, leaving 22 bases between them. The CDR3 region is CASSPRSVAGPPYEQYF. CDR3 bases: TGTGCCAGCAGCCCCCGCTCCGTGGCGGGACCCCCCTACGAGCAGTACTTC.

The rearrangement links TRBV18 to TRBJ2-1; D is perhaps TRBD1 (5 bases). The CDR3 is 14 amino acids. V lost 3 bases and J 7 bases, leaving 13 bases between the germline ends. Germline loops: CDR1 KGHSH, CDR2 LQKENI. CDR3 nucleotide sequence: TGTGCCAGCTCACCCCAACAGGTGGGGAATGAGCAGTTCTTC. Translating gives CASSPQQVGNEQFF.

V gene TRBV27 combines with J gene TRBJ1-4; no clear D. CDR3 size: 16 residues. V was trimmed by 5 bases and J by 6 bases, leaving 19 bases between them. Germline V lookup: CDR1 MNHEY, CDR2 SMNVEV (reference sequence). As DNA, the CDR3 is TGTGCCAGCAGTCGCTGGGTGTTGGAGGTTGATGAAAAACTGTTTTTT. Amino acid sequence: CASSRWVLEVDEKLFF.

V and J are TRBV2 and TRBJ2-3; D possibly corresponds to TRBD2 (5 bases). The CDR3 loop spans 10 amino acids. The V end was cut by 10 bases, the J end by 5 bases, with 7 bases between. Germline assignment: CDR1 SNHLY and CDR2 FYNNEI. The CDR3 region is CATRGDTQYF. DNA of the CDR3: TGTGCCACACGGGGAGATACGCAGTATTTT.

This clonotype was found a few times. V and J are TRBV20-1 and TRBJ2-7, with 12 positions matching TRBD2. V was clipped by 3 bases and J by 3 bases; unmatched bases: 3. This CDR3 is 14 amino acids long. Germline V gives CDR1 DFQATT, CDR2 SNEGSKA (reference sequence). The DNA of the CDR3 is TGCAGTGCTAGGGGACTAGCGGGTAGCTACGAGCAGTACTTC. It is translated as CSARGLAGSYEQYF.

This chain uses TRBV5-1 with TRBJ1-2; possible D gene TRBD1, 6 bases. The germline V gene has CDR1 SGHRS and CDR2 YFSETQ. This CDR3 spans 14 amino acids. V was trimmed by 5 bases and J by 6 bases, leaving 17 bases between them. The DNA of the CDR3 is TGCGCCAGCAGGGGGGCAACTGGGGTCCATGGCTACACCTTC. It translates to CASRGATGVHGYTF.

The chain uses TRBV28 and TRBJ2-3; a possible D gene is TRBD1 (6 bases). CDR1 and CDR2 (germline): MDHEN, SYDVKM. The CDR3 spans 12 residues. Trimming took 11 bases from V and 0 from J, leaving 9 bases between them. CDR3 amino acids: CAWGHSTDTQYF. The CDR3 DNA reads as TGTGCCTGGGGGCATAGCACAGATACGCAGTATTTT. Combining the CDR3 with reference TRBV28 and TRBJ2-3 gives the whole variable domain DVKVTQSSRYLVKRTGEKVFLECVQDMDHENMFWYRQDPGLGLRLIYFSYDVKMKEKGDIPEGYSVSREKKERFSLILESASTNQTSMYLCAWGHSTDTQYFGPGTRLTVL.

The V call is TRBV28, the J call TRBJ1-1; weak D call: TRBD1 (5 bases). The CDR3 has 15 amino acids. CDR1 and CDR2 (germline): MDHEN, SYDVKM. V was clipped by 7 bases and J by 5 bases, with 20 bases between them. The CDR3 protein is CASNIRRGGITEAFF. Here the CDR3 DNA reads TGTGCCAGCAATATCCGCCGGGGGGGGATTACTGAAGCTTTCTTT.

The table lists this clonotype with a few counts. The chain uses TRBV7-9 and TRBJ2-3; TRBD1 aligns across 9 bases. Trimming cost V 5 bases and J 8 bases; bases outside gene matches: 14. In germline, CDR1 is SEHNR, CDR2 FQNEAQ (reference sequence). The CDR3 runs 16 residues. The CDR3 loop reads CASSTGQGLASGTQYF. CDR3 DNA sequence: TGTGCCAGCAGCACGGGACAGGGCTTGGCAAGTGGTACGCAGTATTTT.

The V gene is TRBV21-1, the J gene TRBJ2-5; the table's D call of TRBD1 was not tested on the DNA. The J call may be mistaken, given a closer DNA end match to TRBJ2-7. TRBV21-1 has pseudogene status. This CDR3 has 19 amino acids. The CDR3 loop reads CASSRLGGDAARTIYEQYF. CDR3 in DNA: TGTGCCAGCAGCCGTCTAGGAGGGGACGCCGCCCGCACCATTTACGAGCAGTACTTC.

This clonotype was picked up a small number of times. This chain uses TRBV20-1 with TRBJ2-7; TRBD1 agrees at 10 bases. CDR1 and CDR2 from the germline V gene are DFQATT and SNEGSKA (reference sequence). The CDR3 spans 14 residues. J lost 6 bases, V lost 2 bases, and 7 bases had no gene match. The CDR3 DNA sequence: TGCAGTGCTAGACGGACAGGGGGAATTCGCGAGCAGTACTTC. It specifies CSARRTGGIREQYF.